This paragraph reports one T cell receptor beta chain. Its specificity is not known. Amplified TCR beta CDR3 regions came from RNA transcripts. RT-PCR in the first round (using the HTBI primer set) targeted the TCR CDR3. One entry per CDR3 protein, called by TCRdb with MiXCR from the multiplex PCR reads. The repertoire holds 550,000 to 600,000 distinct CDR3 sequences, with 12% to 15% as singletons. From germline, CDR1 is DFQATT and CDR2 SNEGSKA (reference sequence). Trimming stripped 5 bases from V and 2 bases from J, with 10 bases between. The CDR3 extends over 12 amino acids. This sample is drawn from a study of T cells in Graves' hyperthyroidism and ophthalmopathy. Study-wide findings and caveats: Most expanded thyroid clonotypes above 0.001 recurred in blood.

A Clinical Activity Score of at least 3, a NOSPECS grade of at least 4 and a duration under 3 months were recorded in the ophthalmopathy patients. Researchers barred patients who had uncontrolled infection, other autoimmune disease, pregnancy or lactation. The sequence was obtained from a woman in her late teens or twenties with Graves' ophthalmopathy. Material for sequencing was blood. The genes are TRBV20-1 and TRBJ2-7; D is possibly TRBD1 (6 bases). The CDR3 protein is CSASDSTYEQYF. CDR3 sequence (DNA): TGCAGTGCTTCGGACAGCACCTACGAGCAGTACTTC.